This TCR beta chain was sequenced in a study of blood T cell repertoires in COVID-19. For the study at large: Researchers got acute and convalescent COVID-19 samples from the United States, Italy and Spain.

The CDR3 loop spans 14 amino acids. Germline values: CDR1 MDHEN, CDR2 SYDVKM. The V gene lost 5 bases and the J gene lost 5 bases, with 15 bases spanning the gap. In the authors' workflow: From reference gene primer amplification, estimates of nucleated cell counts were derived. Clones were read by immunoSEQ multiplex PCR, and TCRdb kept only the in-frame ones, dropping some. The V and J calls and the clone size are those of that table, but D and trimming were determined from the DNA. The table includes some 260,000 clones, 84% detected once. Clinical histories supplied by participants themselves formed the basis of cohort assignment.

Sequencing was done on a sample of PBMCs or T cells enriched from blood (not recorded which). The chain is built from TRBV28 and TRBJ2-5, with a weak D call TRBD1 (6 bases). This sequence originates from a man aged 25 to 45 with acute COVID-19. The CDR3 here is CASSPATGAETQYF. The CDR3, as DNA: TGTGCCAGCAGTCCCGCGACAGGCGCGGAGACCCAGTACTTC.